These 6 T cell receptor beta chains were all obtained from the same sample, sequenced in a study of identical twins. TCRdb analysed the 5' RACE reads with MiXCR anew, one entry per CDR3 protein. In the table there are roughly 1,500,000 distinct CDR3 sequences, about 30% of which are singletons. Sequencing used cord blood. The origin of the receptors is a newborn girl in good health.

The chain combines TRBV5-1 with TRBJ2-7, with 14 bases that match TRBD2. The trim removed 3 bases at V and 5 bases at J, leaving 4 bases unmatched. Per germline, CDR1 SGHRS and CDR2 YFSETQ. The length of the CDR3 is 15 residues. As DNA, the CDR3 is TGCGCCAGCAGCTCGGGACTAGCGGGGGACCACGAGCAGTACTTC. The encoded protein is CASSSGLAGDHEQYF.

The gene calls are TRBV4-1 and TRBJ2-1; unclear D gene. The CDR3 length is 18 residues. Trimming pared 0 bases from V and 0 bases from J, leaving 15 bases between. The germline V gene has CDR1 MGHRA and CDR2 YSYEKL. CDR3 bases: TGCGCCAGCAGCCAAGATAGTGGCAGGTCAAGCTCCTACAATGAGCAGTTCTTC. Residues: CASSQDSGRSSSYNEQFF.

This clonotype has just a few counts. This chain's CDR3 is CAGNPGQGFFGYTF. The CDR3 DNA is TGTGCCGGTAACCCGGGACAGGGTTTTTTTGGCTACACCTTC. V usage is TRBV19 and J usage is TRBJ1-2, with 9 nucleotides matching TRBD1. This CDR3 contains 14 residues. After removal of 11 bases from V and 7 bases from J, the junction contained 14 bases not matched to a gene. CDR1 is LNHDA and CDR2 is SQIVND in the germline V gene (reference sequence).

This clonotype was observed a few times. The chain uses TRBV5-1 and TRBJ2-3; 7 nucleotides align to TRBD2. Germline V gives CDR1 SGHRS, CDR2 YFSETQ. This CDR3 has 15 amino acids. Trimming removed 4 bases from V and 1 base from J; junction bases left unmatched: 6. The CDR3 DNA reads TGCGCCAGCAGCGTGACTAGCTTCGGCACAGATACGCAGTATTTT. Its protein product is CASSVTSFGTDTQYF.

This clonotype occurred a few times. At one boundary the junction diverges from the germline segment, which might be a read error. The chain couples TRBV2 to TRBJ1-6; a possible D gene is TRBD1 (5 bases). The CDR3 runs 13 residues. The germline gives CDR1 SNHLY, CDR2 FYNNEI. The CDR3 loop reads CASTGTNNSPLHF. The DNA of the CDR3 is TGTGCCAGCACTGGGACTAATAATTCGCCCCTCCACTTT. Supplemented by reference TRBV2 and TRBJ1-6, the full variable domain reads EPEVTQTPSHQVTQMGQEVILRCVPISNHLYFYWYRQILGQKVEFLVSFYNNEISEKSEIFDDQFSVERPDGSNFTLKIRSTKLEDSAMYFCASTGTNNSPLHFGNGTRLTVT.

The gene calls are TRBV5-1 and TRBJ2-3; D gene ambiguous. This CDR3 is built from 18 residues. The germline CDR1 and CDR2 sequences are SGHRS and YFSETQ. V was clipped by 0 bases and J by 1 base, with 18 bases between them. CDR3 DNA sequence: TGCGCCAGCAGCTTGGACAGCCTTCTACCTACGGGCACAGATACGCAGTATTTT. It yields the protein CASSLDSLLPTGTDTQYF.